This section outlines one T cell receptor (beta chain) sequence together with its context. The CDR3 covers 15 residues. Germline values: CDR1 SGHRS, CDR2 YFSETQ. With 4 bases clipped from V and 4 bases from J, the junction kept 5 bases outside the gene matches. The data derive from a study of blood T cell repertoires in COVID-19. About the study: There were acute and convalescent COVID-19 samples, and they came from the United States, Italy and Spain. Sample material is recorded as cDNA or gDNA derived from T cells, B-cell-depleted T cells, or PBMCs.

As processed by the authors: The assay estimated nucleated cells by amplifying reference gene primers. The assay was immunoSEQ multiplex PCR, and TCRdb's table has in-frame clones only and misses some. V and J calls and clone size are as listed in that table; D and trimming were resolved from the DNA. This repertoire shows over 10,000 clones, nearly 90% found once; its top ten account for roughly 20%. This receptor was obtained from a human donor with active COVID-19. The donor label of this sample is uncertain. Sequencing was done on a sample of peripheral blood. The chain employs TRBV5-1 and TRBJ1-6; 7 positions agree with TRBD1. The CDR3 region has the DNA TGCGCCAGCAGCGAGCAACAGGGGTATAATTCACCCCTCCACTTT. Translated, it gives CASSEQQGYNSPLHF.